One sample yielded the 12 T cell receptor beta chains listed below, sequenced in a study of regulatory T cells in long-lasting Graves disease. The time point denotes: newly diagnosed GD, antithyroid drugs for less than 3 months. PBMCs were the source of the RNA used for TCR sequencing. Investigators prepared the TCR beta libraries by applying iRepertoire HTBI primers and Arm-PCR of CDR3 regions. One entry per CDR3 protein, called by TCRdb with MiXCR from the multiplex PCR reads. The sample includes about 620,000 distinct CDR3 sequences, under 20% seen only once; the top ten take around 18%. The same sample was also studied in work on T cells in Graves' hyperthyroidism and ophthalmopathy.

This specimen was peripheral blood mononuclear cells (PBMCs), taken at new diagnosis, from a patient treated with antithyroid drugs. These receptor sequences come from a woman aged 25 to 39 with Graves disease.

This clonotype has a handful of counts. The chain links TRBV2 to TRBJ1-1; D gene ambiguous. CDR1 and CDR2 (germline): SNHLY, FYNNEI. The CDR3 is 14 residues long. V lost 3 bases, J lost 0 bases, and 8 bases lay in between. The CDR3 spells CASSDPAMNTEAFF. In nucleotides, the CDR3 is TGTGCCAGCAGTGACCCCGCGATGAACACTGAAGCTTTCTTT.

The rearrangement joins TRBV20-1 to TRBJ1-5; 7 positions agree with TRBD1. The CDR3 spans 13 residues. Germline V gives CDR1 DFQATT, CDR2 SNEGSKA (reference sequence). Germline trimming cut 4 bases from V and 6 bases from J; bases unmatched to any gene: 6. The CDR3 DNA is TGCAGTGCTAAAAACAGGGGCCCTCAGCCCCAGCATTTT. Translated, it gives CSAKNRGPQPQHF.

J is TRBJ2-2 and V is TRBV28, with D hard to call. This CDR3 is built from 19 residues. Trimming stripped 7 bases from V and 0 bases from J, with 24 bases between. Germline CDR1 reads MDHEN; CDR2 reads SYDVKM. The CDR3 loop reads CASKNSRPTAVANTGELFF. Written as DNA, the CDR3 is TGTGCCAGCAAGAACTCGAGACCAACGGCGGTCGCGAACACCGGGGAGCTGTTTTTT.

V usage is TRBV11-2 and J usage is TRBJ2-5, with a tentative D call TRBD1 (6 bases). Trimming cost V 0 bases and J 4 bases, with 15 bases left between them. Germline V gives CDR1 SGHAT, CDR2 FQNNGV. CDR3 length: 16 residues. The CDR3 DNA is TGTGCCAGCAGCTTAGAGGGGACAAACACGGGAGAGACCCAGTACTTC. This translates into CASSLEGTNTGETQYF.

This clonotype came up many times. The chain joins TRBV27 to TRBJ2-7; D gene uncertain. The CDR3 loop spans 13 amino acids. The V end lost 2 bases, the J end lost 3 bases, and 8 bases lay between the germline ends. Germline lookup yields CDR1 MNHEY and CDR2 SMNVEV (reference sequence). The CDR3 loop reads CASSLRQFYEQYF. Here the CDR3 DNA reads TGTGCCAGCAGTTTAAGGCAGTTCTACGAGCAGTACTTC.

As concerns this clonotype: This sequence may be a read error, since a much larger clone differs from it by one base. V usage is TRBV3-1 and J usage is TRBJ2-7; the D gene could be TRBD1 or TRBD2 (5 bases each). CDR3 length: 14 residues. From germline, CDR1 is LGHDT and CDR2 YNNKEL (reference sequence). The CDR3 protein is CTSSQERGSYEQYF. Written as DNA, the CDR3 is TGTACCAGCAGCCAAGAGAGGGGTTCCTACGAGCAGTACTTC.

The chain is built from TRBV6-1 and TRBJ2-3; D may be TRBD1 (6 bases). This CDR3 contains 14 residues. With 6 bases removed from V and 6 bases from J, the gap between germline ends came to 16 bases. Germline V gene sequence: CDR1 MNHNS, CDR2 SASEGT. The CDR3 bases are TGTGCCAGCAGCTTTACAGGGAGCATTGATACGCAGTATTTT. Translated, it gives CASSFTGSIDTQYF.

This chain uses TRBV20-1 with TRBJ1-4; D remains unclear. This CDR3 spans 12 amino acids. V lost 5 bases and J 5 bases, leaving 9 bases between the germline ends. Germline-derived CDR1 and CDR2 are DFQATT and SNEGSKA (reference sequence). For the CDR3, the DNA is TGCAGTGCTTCTGGACGGAATGAAAAACTGTTTTTT. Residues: CSASGRNEKLFF.

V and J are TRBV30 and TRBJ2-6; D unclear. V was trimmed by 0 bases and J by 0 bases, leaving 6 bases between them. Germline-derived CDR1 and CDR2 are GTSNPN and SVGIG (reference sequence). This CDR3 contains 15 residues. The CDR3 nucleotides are TGTGCCTGGAGTGTGGGTCACTCTGGGGCCAACGTCCTGACTTTC. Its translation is CAWSVGHSGANVLTF.

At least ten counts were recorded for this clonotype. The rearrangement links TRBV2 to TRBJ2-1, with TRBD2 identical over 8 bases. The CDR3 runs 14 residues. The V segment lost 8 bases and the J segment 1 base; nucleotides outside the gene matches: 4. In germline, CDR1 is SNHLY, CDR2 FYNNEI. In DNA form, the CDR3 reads TGTGCCAGCCGGCGGGAGGCTTCCTACAATGAGCAGTTCTTC. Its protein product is CASRREASYNEQFF.

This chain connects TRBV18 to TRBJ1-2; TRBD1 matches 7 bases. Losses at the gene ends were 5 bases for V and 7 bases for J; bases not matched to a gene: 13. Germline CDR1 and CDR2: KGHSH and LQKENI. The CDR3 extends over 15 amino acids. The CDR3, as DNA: TGTGCCAGCTCATCTTTGGACAGGATAGGAGGTGGCTACACCTTC. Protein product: CASSSLDRIGGGYTF.

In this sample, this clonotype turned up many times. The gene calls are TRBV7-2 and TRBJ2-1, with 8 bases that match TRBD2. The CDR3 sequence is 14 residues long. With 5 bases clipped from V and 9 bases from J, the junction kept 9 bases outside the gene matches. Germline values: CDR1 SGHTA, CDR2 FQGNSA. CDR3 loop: CASSQPGGAFEQFF. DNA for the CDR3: TGTGCCAGCAGCCAGCCGGGGGGGGCCTTTGAGCAGTTCTTC. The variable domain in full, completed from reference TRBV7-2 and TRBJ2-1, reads GAGVSQSPSNKVTEKGKDVELRCDPISGHTALYWYRQSLGQGLEFLIYFQGNSAPDKSGLPSDRFSAERTGGSVSTLTIQRTQQEDSAVYLCASSQPGGAFEQFFGPGTRLTVL.